What follows are 2 T cell receptor beta chains derived from one specimen sequenced in a study of CD8+CD57+ T cells in acquired aplastic anemia. Profiles of TCR beta VDJ and CDR3 were generated from a genomic DNA template. TCRdb re-derived calls from the reads in MiXCR, one entry per CDR3 protein. The sample lists some 190,000 distinct CDR3 sequences, 45% to 50% seen once, with approximately 3% in the top ten. The sequencing input was sorted CD4+, CD8+, or CD8+CD57+ T cells (not recorded which) from PBMCs. These receptors originate from a human donor in good health.

This clonotype has ten or more counts. CDR3 amino acids: CASSLAAGANVLTF. CDR3 nucleotide sequence: TGTGCCAGCAGTTTAGCAGCTGGGGCCAACGTCCTGACTTTC. The genes are TRBV12-3 or TRBV12-4 and TRBJ2-6; D unclear. This CDR3 is 14 amino acids long. Trimming shortened V by 0 bases and J by 2 bases, and 2 bases separated the two germline ends.

This clonotype appeared a few times. This chain uses TRBV19 with TRBJ2-4; possible D gene TRBD2, 5 bases. Germline V gene data show CDR1 as LNHDA and CDR2 as SQIVND (reference sequence). V was cut by 4 bases and J by 3 bases, with 25 bases left in between. This CDR3 is built from 19 residues. CDR3 sequence: CASSTLRADNKQSKNIQYF. The CDR3 DNA reads as TGTGCCAGTAGTACCCTGAGGGCAGATAACAAACAAAGCAAAAACATTCAGTACTTC.